This note documents a single TCR beta chain sequence. This sample was taken from a study of shared clonotypes between healthy human individuals. On the study more broadly: Researchers assigned three CD4 naive, three CD4 memory, two CD8 naive and one CD8 memory plate to each donor.

Germline V CDR1 and CDR2: SGDLS, YYNGEE. Trimming took 0 bases from V and 6 from J, leaving 12 bases between them. CDR3 length: 14 amino acids. On sorted subsets, replicate PCRs used about 0.2 ug DNA, or roughly 30,000 T cell genomes. Here immunoSEQ multiplex PCR was the method, and the copy in TCRdb shows in-frame clones only, minus some. The table lists about 1 million clones, 75% of them singletons. The origin of this receptor is a man between 18 and 35 years old in good health. The sample consisted of memory CD4+ T cells sorted from blood. Described subset: CD45RA-negative fraction. The V gene is TRBV9, the J gene TRBJ1-1; the D gene is possibly TRBD1 (5 bases). The CDR3 here is CASSVGGGRAEAFF. Written as DNA, the CDR3 is TGTGCCAGCAGCGTAGGTGGGGGGAGGGCTGAAGCTTTCTTT. Complete variable domain (other parts from reference TRBV9 and TRBJ1-1): DSGVTQTPKHLITATGQRVTLRCSPRSGDLSVYWYQQSLDQGLQFLIQYYNGEERAKGNILERFSAQQFPDLHSELNLSSLELGDSALYFCASSVGGGRAEAFFGQGTRLTVV.